This T cell receptor beta chain came from a study of beta chain features in type 1 diabetes. Across the study: Regarding age, gender and cell yields, patients proved similar to healthy donors. Researchers looked at roughly 100,000,000 sorted cells across all samples. Whole-study findings and limits: Across patients, naive, central memory and Treg TCRB repertoires exhibited apparently greater similarity than was observed across healthy donors. An over-representation of cells with high TCR expression could result from cDNA sequencing. Type 1 diabetes patients had moderately but significantly shorter TCRB CDR3s in all four CD4+ subsets.

V dropped 2 bases and J dropped 3 bases, with 11 bases sitting between them. Germline CDR1 KGHSH, CDR2 LQKENI. The CDR3 sequence is 15 residues long. A word on this clone: The antigen is not known.

The investigators reverse transcribed all of the isolated RNA, so they sequenced expressed TCRB transcripts. The method was immunoSEQ multiplex PCR; TCRdb's version includes in-frame clones alone and lacks a portion of them. The table shows around 650,000 clones, with under 15% occurring only once. The sequence was collected from a man aged 30-40 years with type 1 diabetes. Specimen: naive CD4+ T cells from blood. The rearrangement links TRBV18 to TRBJ1-5; D gene ambiguous. CDR3 DNA: TGTGCCAGCTCACCAGAGTCGGGTTCCAATCAGCCCCAGCATTTT. This sequence encodes CASSPESGSNQPQHF.